A single T cell receptor beta chain is shown here with its context. The data derive from a study of blood T cell repertoires in COVID-19. Authors' methods: Scientists estimated how many nucleated cells there were by amplifying reference gene primers. TCRdb's table, derived via immunoSEQ multiplex PCR, lists solely in-frame clones and lacks some. Clone size and the V and J calls come from that table; the DNA yielded D and trimming. The sample yields 330,000 or so clones, about 90% seen once. Categorization into cohorts depended on clinical history that participants reported. This CDR3 contains 13 residues. With 6 bases clipped from V and 6 bases from J, the junction kept 4 bases outside the gene matches. The germline gives CDR1 MNHEY, CDR2 SVGAGI.

The clonotype was recovered from a man in his forties or fifties in a cohort exposed to, infected with or recovered from COVID-19 (not recorded which). The V call is TRBV6-5, the J call TRBJ1-5; 8 nucleotides agree with TRBD1. The sample taken for sequencing was PBMCs or T cells enriched from blood (not recorded which). In DNA, the CDR3 is TGTGCCAGCAGGACAGGGGAGGGTCAGCCCCAGCATTTT. Amino acid sequence: CASRTGEGQPQHF.